This T cell receptor beta chain was profiled in a study of cytomegalovirus exposure and HLA in healthy donors. General study findings and limits: Equally common other TCR beta chains were less clonally expanded than HLA-associated ones, a later analysis found. It was assumed in the presence/absence analyses that sequencing depth was roughly uniform across donors.

As concerns this clone: What it binds is unknown.

Both 60 Vbeta primers and 13 Jbeta primers went into the PCR. Repertoires were generated with immunoSEQ multiplex PCR, while TCRdb's copy carries only in-frame clones and drops some. The sample consists of about 130,000 clones, 65% to 75% of them appearing once. The TCR comes from a woman aged 45-60 years in good health and CMV-seropositive. The sequenced sample was PBMCs.

The CDR3 here is CASSREGLIPSYNEQFF. DNA for the CDR3: TGCGCCAGCAGCCGCGAGGGACTGATTCCGTCCTACAATGAGCAGTTCTTC. The chain recombines TRBV4-1 with TRBJ2-1; D might be TRBD2 (6 bases). The V gene's germline CDR1 is MGHRA and CDR2 YSYEKL. V lost 4 bases to trimming and J lost 1 base, with 17 bases between them. The CDR3 loop spans 17 amino acids.